The entry that follows covers one T cell receptor beta chain sequence. Its antigen is currently unknown. The entry originates in a study of blood T cells in healthy people across ages. Study-level points and caveats: Unknown CMV status may confound age-related changes in expanded clones.

Alongside a J-beta primer mix, a sample-barcoded 5' primer served in a second PCR lasting roughly 7 to 11 cycles. Each CDR3 protein gets one entry after TCRdb re-called the 5' RACE reads with MiXCR. The sample comprises hundreds of thousands of distinct CDR3 sequences, about 55% of which are singletons, and about 42% rests with the top ten. Per germline, CDR1 KGHDR and CDR2 SFDVKD. Trimming took off 9 bases at V and 3 bases at J, with 13 bases between the two ends. CDR3 length: 13 amino acids. Each donor had around 9.8 milliliters of peripheral blood drawn. The sequenced material came from blood. The J gene is TRBJ1-1, the V gene TRBV24-1, with a tentative D call TRBD1 (6 bases). This TCR derives from a man aged 80 or over in good health. This CDR3 is CATQSGAYTEAFF. CDR3 sequence (DNA): TGTGCCACCCAGTCAGGGGCATACACTGAAGCTTTCTTT.